These 23 T cell receptor beta chains were sequenced from one sample in a study of T cells in Graves' hyperthyroidism and ophthalmopathy. What was amplified from RNA transcripts were TCR beta CDR3 regions. Researchers ran a first-round RT-PCR on the TCR CDR3 using the HTBI primer set. TCRdb re-called the multiplex PCR reads with MiXCR, one entry per CDR3 protein. The table includes roughly 360,000 distinct CDR3 sequences, roughly 13% detected once. The sample consisted of blood. The receptor set was obtained from a man between 25 and 39 years old with Graves' hyperthyroidism that later progressed to Graves' ophthalmopathy.

This clonotype was detected a few times. The chain joins TRBV28 to TRBJ2-6, with 7 bases identical to TRBD1. Germline V gives CDR1 MDHEN, CDR2 SYDVKM. CDR3 length: 18 residues. V lost 5 bases, J lost 0 bases, and 10 bases stayed unmatched. The DNA of the CDR3 is TGTGCCAGCAGTCCTCAACAGGGGAAGGGCTCTGGGGCCAACGTCCTGACTTTC. Translation: CASSPQQGKGSGANVLTF. Looking up the rest from reference TRBV28 and TRBJ2-6 gives the full variable domain: DVKVTQSSRYLVKRTGEKVFLECVQDMDHENMFWYRQDPGLGLRLIYFSYDVKMKEKGDIPEGYSVSREKKERFSLILESASTNQTSMYLCASSPQQGKGSGANVLTFGAGSRLTVL.

The V and J genes are TRBV10-2 and TRBJ2-7; no clear D gene. Germline V gene data show CDR1 as WSHSY and CDR2 as SAAADI. V lost 8 bases to trimming and J lost 2 bases, with 13 bases between them. This CDR3 is built from 13 residues. The CDR3 spells CASRPTPTYEQYF. DNA of the CDR3: TGCGCCAGCCGCCCGACTCCCACCTACGAGCAGTACTTC.

This clonotype was seen a handful of times. The rearrangement joins TRBV4-1 to TRBJ2-1, with no clear D. This CDR3 is 15 amino acids long. Germline-derived CDR1 and CDR2 are MGHRA and YSYEKL. V lost 0 bases to trimming and J lost 4 bases, with 10 bases between them. CDR3 sequence (DNA): TGCGCCAGCAGCCAAGATCAAGCGATATACAATGAGCAGTTCTTC. Residues: CASSQDQAIYNEQFF.

The V and J genes are TRBV9 and TRBJ1-2; D uncertain. This CDR3 has 14 residues. V gave up 0 bases and J gave up 6 bases, with 12 bases separating them. The germline CDR1 and CDR2 sequences are SGDLS and YYNGEE. CDR3 region: CASSVAGRSDGYTF. The CDR3 DNA follows: TGTGCCAGCAGCGTAGCTGGGAGGTCAGATGGCTACACCTTC.

Only a few counts were recorded for this clonotype. The V gene is TRBV4-1, the J gene TRBJ1-5; no reliable D call. This CDR3 has 15 residues. V was pared by 3 bases and J by 6 bases, with 15 bases between. Germline V gene lookup returns CDR1 MGHRA and CDR2 YSYEKL. CDR3 residues: CASSHTNTPGQPQHF. The CDR3 DNA sequence: TGCGCCAGCAGCCATACCAACACTCCGGGTCAGCCCCAGCATTTT.

This clonotype was observed many times. The chain joins TRBV6-2 or TRBV6-3 to TRBJ2-3; 10 bases match TRBD2. The CDR3 is made up of 16 amino acids. Unmatched junction bases numbered 8, after V lost 6 bases and J lost 2 bases. Germline CDR1 reads MNHEY; CDR2 reads SVGEGT. The chain's CDR3 is CASSLRTSGLTDTQYF. Here the CDR3 DNA reads TGTGCCAGCAGCCTTCGGACTAGCGGTCTCACAGATACGCAGTATTTT.

Concerning this clonotype itself: This may stem from a read error, because a much larger clone lies one nucleotide away. In DNA, the CDR3 is TGCGCCAGCAGCTCGAACAGGGGGCAAACCCACAATGAGCAGTTCTTC. As protein: CASSSNRGQTHNEQFF. This chain joins TRBV5-1 and TRBJ2-1; 9 nucleotides agree with TRBD1. After removal of 3 bases from V and 5 bases from J, the junction contained 9 bases not matched to a gene. This CDR3 is 16 amino acids long. The germline V gene encodes CDR1 SGHRS and CDR2 YFSETQ.

This clonotype came up many times. The rearrangement joins TRBV5-1 to TRBJ2-3; D perhaps matches TRBD1 (7 bases). Germline lookup yields CDR1 SGHRS and CDR2 YFSETQ. V was clipped by 7 bases and J by 2 bases, with 17 bases between them. The CDR3 is made up of 15 amino acids. The CDR3, as DNA: TGCGCCAGCTCCGGAGGGGGCAGGACCACAGATACGCAGTATTTT. Protein sequence: CASSGGGRTTDTQYF.

This clonotype was detected many times. The chain recombines TRBV6-2 or TRBV6-3 with TRBJ1-2; the D is unclear. Trimming shortened V by 4 bases and J by 0 bases, and 9 bases separated the two germline ends. CDR1 is MNHEY, CDR2 SVGEGT, per germline. This CDR3 region has 14 residues. CDR3 sequence (DNA): TGTGCCAGCAGTTTGTACAGATCTAACTATGGCTACACCTTC. It encodes CASSLYRSNYGYTF.

There are many counts of this clonotype. CDR3 nucleotides: TGTGCCAGCAGCTTAGGTGGACTAGAGGTTTCCGCCGGGGAGCTGTTTTTT. Translation gives CASSLGGLEVSAGELFF. This chain connects TRBV11-3 to TRBJ2-2, with 7 positions matching TRBD2. Germline V gene data show CDR1 as SGHNT and CDR2 as YENEEA. V lost 1 base and J lost 6; bases outside the gene matches: 11. The CDR3 loop spans 17 amino acids.

This clonotype has a handful of counts. The genes are TRBV11-2 and TRBJ1-4; the match to TRBD1 covers 9 bases. Trimming removed 5 bases from V and 0 bases from J; junction bases left unmatched: 16. The CDR3 length is 20 residues. CDR1 SGHAT and CDR2 FQNNGV come from the germline V gene. The CDR3 region is CASSPLSPLGQGPTNEKLFF. CDR3 in DNA: TGTGCCAGCAGCCCCCTTAGCCCCCTTGGACAGGGGCCAACTAATGAAAAACTGTTTTTT.

As DNA, the CDR3 is TGCGCCAGCAGCCAAGATCCTTCTTCTGGAAACACCATATATTTT. It codes for CASSQDPSSGNTIYF. The chain is built from TRBV4-1 and TRBJ1-3, with unresolved D. Germline assignment: CDR1 MGHRA and CDR2 YSYEKL. CDR3 length: 15 residues. With 0 bases removed from V and 1 base from J, the gap between germline ends came to 7 bases.

In this sample, this clonotype turned up many times. The rearrangement uses TRBV3-1 and TRBJ2-1; D may be TRBD2 (5 bases). V lost 4 bases, J lost 2 bases, and 12 bases lay in between. This CDR3 is 15 amino acids long. From germline, CDR1 is LGHDT and CDR2 YNNKEL (reference sequence). The chain's CDR3 is CASSPRSGTYNEQFF. For the CDR3, the DNA is TGTGCCAGCAGCCCTCGCTCGGGGACCTACAATGAGCAGTTCTTC.

Only a few counts were recorded for this clonotype. V and J are TRBV10-3 and TRBJ1-5, with TRBD1 identical over 8 bases. Germline V gene sequence: CDR1 ENHRY, CDR2 SYGVKD. Trimming removed 2 bases from V and 6 bases from J; junction bases left unmatched: 6. This CDR3 has 15 amino acids. The CDR3 loop reads CAISEGGTGGQPQHF. CDR3 coding DNA: TGTGCCATCAGTGAGGGAGGGACAGGCGGTCAGCCCCAGCATTTT.

This clonotype occurred many times. The V and J genes are TRBV28 and TRBJ2-7; no definite D call. The CDR3 is made up of 15 amino acids. CDR1 MDHEN and CDR2 SYDVKM come from the germline V gene. V was pared by 5 bases and J by 5 bases, with 19 bases between. CDR3 DNA sequence: TGTGCCAGCAGTCCCATCCGATCTTTACAAAACGAGCAGTACTTC. Translating it yields CASSPIRSLQNEQYF.

This clonotype was detected once. Germline and junction disagree at one end, which may indicate a read error. Here the CDR3 reads CASSSYISGAFTGELLF. CDR3 DNA sequence: TGTGCCAGCAGTTCTTATATTAGCGGGGCTTTCACCGGGGAGCTGCTTTTT. The chain joins TRBV6-2 or TRBV6-3 to TRBJ2-2, with 8 bases identical to TRBD2. In germline, CDR1 is MNHEY, CDR2 SVGEGT. This CDR3 region has 17 residues.

This clonotype appeared many times. This sequence joins TRBV6-1 and TRBJ2-3; no firm D call. The germline gives CDR1 MNHNS, CDR2 SASEGT. The germline V and J ends were trimmed by 6 bases and 4 bases, with 11 bases remaining between them. The CDR3 is 13 amino acids. CDR3 loop: CASSRSISDTQYF. The CDR3 DNA reads TGTGCCAGCAGCAGGAGTATCTCAGATACGCAGTATTTT.

This clonotype was picked up a small number of times. V gene TRBV6-1 combines with J gene TRBJ2-1; 7 bases align to TRBD2. CDR1 and CDR2 from the germline V gene are MNHNS and SASEGT. The CDR3 is 15 amino acids. V was pared by 6 bases and J by 9 bases, with 14 bases of the junction left unmatched. CDR3: CASSLRLAGGLEQFF. The CDR3 DNA follows: TGTGCCAGCAGCCTAAGACTAGCTGGGGGTCTTGAGCAGTTCTTC.

This clonotype has only a few counts. This may come from a read error, since a much larger clone is one base off. The J gene is TRBJ1-5, the V gene TRBV2, with D unclear. Germline lookup yields CDR1 SNHLY and CDR2 FYNNEI. The CDR3 consists of 12 residues. CDR3 nucleotide sequence: TGTGCCAGCAGTGGGTGGTCTGAGCCCCGGCATTTT. Amino acids: CASSGWSEPRHF.

In its sample, this clonotype was seen many times. A read error may account for a junction end that differs from germline. The chain combines TRBV6-1 with TRBJ1-5, with TRBD1 matching 7 bases. The CDR3 extends over 19 amino acids. Looked up from germline, CDR1 is MNHNS and CDR2 is SASEGT. CDR3 coding DNA: TGTGCCAGCAGTGAAACGACAGGGCCCCTAGATTATAGCAATCAGCCCCAACATTTT. Encoded protein: CASSETTGPLDYSNQPQHF.

This clonotype was recorded a few times. The rearrangement uses TRBV5-8 and TRBJ1-5, with no clear D. Between the trimmed V and J ends, which lost 0 bases and 0 bases, there was a span of 10 bases. There are 16 residues in the CDR3. Germline CDR1 and CDR2: SGHTS and YDEGEE. In DNA form, the CDR3 reads TGTGCCAGCAGCTTGGGTTTCAGGTCTAGCAATCAGCCCCAGCATTTT. It specifies CASSLGFRSSNQPQHF.

This clonotype was seen at least ten times. The rearrangement uses TRBV30 and TRBJ1-5; TRBD1 agrees at 8 bases. Germline assignment: CDR1 GTSNPN and CDR2 SVGIG (reference sequence). The CDR3 consists of 13 residues. The ends lost 1 base at V and 6 bases at J; junction bases unmatched: 2. CDR3 loop: CAWSGQGSQPQHF. CDR3 DNA: TGTGCCTGGAGTGGACAGGGGAGTCAGCCCCAGCATTTT.

In this sample, this clonotype turned up many times. This sequence joins TRBV11-2 and TRBJ2-1; 7 nucleotides align to TRBD2. CDR1 is SGHAT, CDR2 FQNNGV, per germline. CDR3 length: 15 amino acids. J lost 5 bases, V lost 1 base, and 5 bases had no gene match. CDR3 in amino acids: CASSLGAGDDNEQFF. The CDR3 bases are TGTGCCAGCAGCTTAGGCGCGGGGGATGACAATGAGCAGTTCTTC.